These 4 T cell receptor beta chains were sequenced from one sample in a study of blood T cells in healthy people across ages. Primed by a sample-barcoded 5' primer and a J-beta primer mix, a second PCR proceeded for about 6 to 12 cycles. From the 5' RACE reads, TCRdb called clonotypes with MiXCR, one entry per CDR3 protein. This sample has 600,000 or so distinct CDR3 sequences, with about 30% found just once. The material sequenced was blood. These receptors were taken from a woman of 80 years or more in good health.

The chain recombines TRBV7-3 with TRBJ1-2, with TRBD1 matching over 9 bases. With 0 bases clipped from V and 2 bases from J, the junction kept 4 bases outside the gene matches. Germline CDR1 is SGHTA and CDR2 is FQGTGA. The CDR3 covers 16 residues. CDR3 DNA: TGTGCCAGCAGCTTAACCGGACAGGGGAAGAACTATGGCTACACCTTC. Translation: CASSLTGQGKNYGYTF.

The V call is TRBV6-2 or TRBV6-3, the J call TRBJ1-5; D is perhaps TRBD1 (5 bases). V lost 11 bases to trimming and J lost 4 bases, with 21 bases between them. The CDR3 length is 15 residues. The germline V gene has CDR1 MNHEY and CDR2 SVGEGT. DNA of the CDR3: TGTGCCGGTAGTTACTGGGGCGTCCGGAATCAGCCCCAGCATTTT. Its translation: CAGSYWGVRNQPQHF.

The table lists this clonotype with many counts. Given a much more abundant clone one base away, this may be a read error. The chain uses TRBV20-1 and TRBJ2-1; possibly TRBD1 for D (5 bases). TRBJ2-7 matches the DNA end more closely, so the J call is doubtful. Germline V lookup: CDR1 DFQATT, CDR2 SNEGSKA (reference sequence). The CDR3 totals 15 residues. In DNA, the CDR3 is TGCAGTGCTAAGAAGGGGCAGGGCTCCTACAATGAGCAGTACTTC. It yields the protein CSAKKGQGSYNEQYF.

V usage is TRBV7-2 and J usage is TRBJ2-5; D might be TRBD2 (5 bases). Deletions cut 5 bases from V and 9 bases from J, with 13 bases between. Per the germline V gene, CDR1 is SGHTA and CDR2 is FQGNSA. The CDR3 is 12 amino acids. CDR3 amino acids: CASSLPAAAQYF. Here the CDR3 DNA reads TGTGCCAGCAGCCTTCCAGCGGCGGCCCAGTACTTC. Filled out from reference TRBV7-2 and TRBJ2-5, the complete variable domain reads GAGVSQSPSNKVTEKGKDVELRCDPISGHTALYWYRQSLGQGLEFLIYFQGNSAPDKSGLPSDRFSAERTGGSVSTLTIQRTQQEDSAVYLCASSLPAAAQYFGPGTRLLVL.